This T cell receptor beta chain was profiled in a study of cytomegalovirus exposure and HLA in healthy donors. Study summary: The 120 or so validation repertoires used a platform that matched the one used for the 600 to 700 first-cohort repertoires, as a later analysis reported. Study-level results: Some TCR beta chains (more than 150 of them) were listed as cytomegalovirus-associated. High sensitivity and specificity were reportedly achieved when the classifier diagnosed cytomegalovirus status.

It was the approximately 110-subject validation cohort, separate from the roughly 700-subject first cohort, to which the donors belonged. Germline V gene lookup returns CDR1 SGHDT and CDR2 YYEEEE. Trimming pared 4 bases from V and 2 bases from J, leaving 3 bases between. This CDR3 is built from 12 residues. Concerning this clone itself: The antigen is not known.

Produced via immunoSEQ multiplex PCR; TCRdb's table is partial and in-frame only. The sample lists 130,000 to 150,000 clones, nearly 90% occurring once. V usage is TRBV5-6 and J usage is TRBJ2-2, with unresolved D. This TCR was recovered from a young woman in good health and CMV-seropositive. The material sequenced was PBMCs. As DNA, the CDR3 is TGTGCCAGCAGCCCTAACACCGGGGAGCTGTTTTTT. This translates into CASSPNTGELFF.